This passage covers 25 T cell receptor beta chains from one sample sequenced in a study of monozygotic twins with inflammatory bowel disease. Reanalyzing the 5' RACE reads, TCRdb keeps one entry per CDR3 protein, without DNA. This sample lists approximately 400,000 distinct CDR3 sequences; its ten largest clones have approximately 2.3%. Sequenced material: blood. These receptors all come from a human donor with ulcerative colitis or Crohn's disease, or a healthy co-twin of an affected twin (not recorded which).

The gene calls are TRBV5-1 and TRBJ2-1. Germline CDR1 reads SGHRS; CDR2 reads YFSETQ. The CDR3 is 13 residues long. CDR3: CASSPVSNNEQFF.

The chain couples TRBV27 to TRBJ1-5; no DNA is available, so the TRBD1 call from TCRdb remains unchecked. This CDR3 contains 14 residues. CDR1 and CDR2 (germline): MNHEY, SMNVEV (reference sequence). The CDR3 sequence: CASRTNRDNQPQHF.

J is TRBJ2-7 and V is TRBV20-1; TCRdb proposes TRBD2, but this gene call is untestable without DNA. This CDR3 has 14 amino acids. The V gene's germline CDR1 is DFQATT and CDR2 SNEGSKA (reference sequence). CDR3 region: CSAPLGLNSYEQYF.

CDR3 amino acids: CAWSVASWYEQYF. The chain links TRBV30 to TRBJ2-7. The CDR3 consists of 13 residues. Germline-derived CDR1 and CDR2 are GTSNPN and SVGIG (reference sequence).

The V gene is TRBV18, the J gene TRBJ2-5. This CDR3 region has 15 residues. From germline, CDR1 is KGHSH and CDR2 LQKENI. The CDR3 loop reads CASSPEEVWGETQYF.

This chain uses TRBV19 with TRBJ2-7. Looked up from germline, CDR1 is LNHDA and CDR2 is SQIVND (reference sequence). The CDR3 runs 14 residues. The CDR3 sequence: CASSIGTQAYEQYF.

The CDR3 loop reads CASSLVASGSLTKNIQYF. The chain couples TRBV5-1 to TRBJ2-4; as DNA is missing, the TRBD2 call by TCRdb cannot be tested. The length of the CDR3 is 18 residues. Germline CDR1 and CDR2: SGHRS and YFSETQ.

V and J are TRBV19 and TRBJ1-4; TCRdb's D call, TRBD1, is unchecked because there is no DNA. The CDR3 is 14 residues long. Germline-derived CDR1 and CDR2 are LNHDA and SQIVND (reference sequence). The CDR3: CASSDPGQNVKLFF. The full variable domain, its missing parts supplied by reference TRBV19 and TRBJ1-4, is DGGITQSPKYLFRKEGQNVTLSCEQNLNHDAMYWYRQDPGQGLRLIYYSQIVNDFQKGDIAEGYSVSREKKESFPLTVTSAQKNPTAFYLCASSDPGQNVKLFFGSGTQLSVL.

V gene TRBV4-1 combines with J gene TRBJ2-1; the D call from TCRdb, TRBD1, cannot be confirmed without DNA. Germline lookup yields CDR1 MGHRA and CDR2 YSYEKL. The CDR3 sequence is 14 residues long. The CDR3 loop is CASSQDQGTGEQFF.

V usage is TRBV6-5 and J usage is TRBJ2-1. The CDR3 spans 13 residues. CDR1 MNHEY and CDR2 SVGAGI come from the germline V gene. The CDR3 reads CASSYKAANEQFF.

CDR3 amino acids: CSARRGLGGDYEQYF. V is TRBV20-1 and J is TRBJ2-7; as DNA is missing, the TRBD2 call by TCRdb cannot be tested. CDR3 size: 15 residues. CDR1 is DFQATT and CDR2 is SNEGSKA in the germline V gene (reference sequence).

V gene TRBV7-9 combines with J gene TRBJ2-3; TCRdb proposes TRBD2, but this gene call is untestable without DNA. This CDR3 is 16 amino acids long. Per the germline V gene, CDR1 is SEHNR and CDR2 is FQNEAQ (reference sequence). CDR3 amino acids: CASSRTSGSQADTQYF. The whole variable domain, filled in from reference TRBV7-9 and TRBJ2-3, reads DTGVSQNPRHKITKRGQNVTFRCDPISEHNRLYWYRQTLGQGPEFLTYFQNEAQLEKSRLLSDRFSAERPKGSFSTLEIQRTEQGDSAMYLCASSRTSGSQADTQYFGPGTRLTVL.

Here the CDR3 reads CAWSVRHRGLGQPQHF. V gene TRBV30 combines with J gene TRBJ1-5; TCRdb's D call of TRBD1 is untestable without DNA. From germline, CDR1 is GTSNPN and CDR2 SVGIG (reference sequence). The CDR3 spans 16 residues. The variable domain in full, with the rest retrieved from reference TRBV30 and TRBJ1-5, is SQTIHQWPATLVQPVGSPLSLECTVEGTSNPNLYWYRQAAGRGLQLLFYSVGIGQISSEVPQNLSASRPQDRQFILSSKKLLLSDSGFYLCAWSVRHRGLGQPQHFGDGTRLSIL.

The chain combines TRBV5-6 with TRBJ1-6. The CDR3 consists of 11 residues. Germline CDR1 SGHDT, CDR2 YYEEEE. CDR3 protein: CASSSSSPLHF.

The rearrangement links TRBV10-3 to TRBJ2-2. Germline V gene sequence: CDR1 ENHRY, CDR2 SYGVKD. CDR3 length equals 14 residues. The CDR3 loop reads CAISETKQTGELFF.

The chain links TRBV29-1 to TRBJ2-2; TCRdb returns TRBD2, unconfirmable since there is no DNA. CDR3 length: 14 amino acids. Germline V gene sequence: CDR1 SQVTM, CDR2 ANQGSEA. The chain's CDR3 is CSVGTSGNTGELFF.

The V gene is TRBV7-2, the J gene TRBJ1-6. The CDR3 loop spans 15 amino acids. Per germline, CDR1 SGHTA and CDR2 FQGNSA. This CDR3 is CASSPSLVSSSPLHF.

The genes are TRBV5-1 and TRBJ2-1. CDR3 length: 15 amino acids. Germline values: CDR1 SGHRS, CDR2 YFSETQ. The CDR3 protein is CASSSFRTSYNEQFF.

The rearrangement joins TRBV12-3 or TRBV12-4 to TRBJ2-2. The CDR3 consists of 12 residues. CDR3 amino acids: CASSLQFRELFF.

The gene calls are TRBV27 and TRBJ1-2; TCRdb picks TRBD1, but there is no DNA to check that call. The V gene's germline CDR1 is MNHEY and CDR2 SMNVEV (reference sequence). This CDR3 spans 17 amino acids. This CDR3 is CASSPGSQPSSFYGYTF.

This chain connects TRBV12-3 or TRBV12-4 to TRBJ1-5; as DNA is missing, the TRBD1 call by TCRdb cannot be tested. The CDR3 is 17 amino acids. The CDR3 region is CASSTGQGGSGNQPQHF.

The V call is TRBV5-4, the J call TRBJ2-3. CDR1 and CDR2 from the germline V gene are SGHNT and YYREEE (reference sequence). The CDR3 covers 15 residues. CDR3 loop: CASSLDLTSTDTQYF.

CDR3 region: CSARGTGGVQPQHF. The chain employs TRBV20-1 and TRBJ1-5; TCRdb gives TRBD1 as the D gene, but with no DNA this cannot be confirmed. Germline lookup yields CDR1 DFQATT and CDR2 SNEGSKA (reference sequence). CDR3 size: 14 residues.

The chain has TRBV11-2 and TRBJ2-1; with no DNA, the TCRdb D assignment of TRBD2 cannot be verified. This CDR3 has 14 amino acids. Germline CDR1 reads SGHAT; CDR2 reads FQNNGV. The CDR3 reads CASREREEYNEQFF.

The rearrangement uses TRBV20-1 and TRBJ1-2; TCRdb's D call of TRBD1 is untestable without DNA. Germline V gene lookup returns CDR1 DFQATT and CDR2 SNEGSKA (reference sequence). The CDR3 is made up of 12 amino acids. This CDR3 reads CSARDQGYRYTF.